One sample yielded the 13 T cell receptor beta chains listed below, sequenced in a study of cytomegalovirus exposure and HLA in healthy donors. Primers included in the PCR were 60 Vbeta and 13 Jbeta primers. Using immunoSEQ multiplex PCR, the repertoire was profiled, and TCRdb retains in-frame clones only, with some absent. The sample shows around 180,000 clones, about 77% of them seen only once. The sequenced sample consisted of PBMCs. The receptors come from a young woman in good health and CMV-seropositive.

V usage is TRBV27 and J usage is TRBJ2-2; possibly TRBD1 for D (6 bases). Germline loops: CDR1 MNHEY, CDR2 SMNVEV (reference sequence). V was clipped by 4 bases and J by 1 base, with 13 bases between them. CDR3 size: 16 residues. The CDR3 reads CASSSVQGWNTGELFF. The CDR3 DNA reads TGTGCCAGCAGTTCCGTGCAGGGGTGGAACACCGGGGAGCTGTTTTTT.

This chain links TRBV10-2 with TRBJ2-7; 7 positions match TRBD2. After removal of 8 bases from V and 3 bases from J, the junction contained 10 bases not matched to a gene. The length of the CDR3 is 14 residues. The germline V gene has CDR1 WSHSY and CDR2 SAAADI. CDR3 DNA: TGCGCCAGCCTCCCGGGAGGCCTAAGCTACGAGCAGTACTTC. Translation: CASLPGGLSYEQYF.

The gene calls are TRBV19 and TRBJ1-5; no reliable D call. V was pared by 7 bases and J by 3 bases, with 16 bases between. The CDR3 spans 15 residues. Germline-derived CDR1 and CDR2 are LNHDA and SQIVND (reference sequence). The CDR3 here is CASMPGVLYNQPQHF. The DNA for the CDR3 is TGTGCCAGTATGCCCGGGGTACTCTACAATCAGCCCCAGCATTTT.

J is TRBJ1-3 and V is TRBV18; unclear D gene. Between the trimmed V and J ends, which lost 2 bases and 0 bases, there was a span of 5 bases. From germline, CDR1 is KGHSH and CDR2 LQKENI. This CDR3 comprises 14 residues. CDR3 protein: CASSPAVSGNTIYF. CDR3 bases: TGTGCCAGCTCACCAGCAGTCTCTGGAAACACCATATATTTT.

The CDR3 sequence is CASSPGYFYGYTF. CDR3 DNA: TGTGCCAGCAGTCCGGGATACTTCTATGGCTACACCTTC. This chain links TRBV6-4 with TRBJ1-2; D is uncertain. This CDR3 is built from 13 residues. V lost 5 bases and J lost 4, with 11 bases in between. The germline V gene has CDR1 MRHNA and CDR2 SNTAGT.

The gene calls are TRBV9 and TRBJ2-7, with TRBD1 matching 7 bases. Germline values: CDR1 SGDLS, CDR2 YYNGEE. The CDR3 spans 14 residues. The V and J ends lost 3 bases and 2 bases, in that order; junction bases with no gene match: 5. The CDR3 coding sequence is TGTGCCAGCAGCGCCGGGGACAGAACCTACGAGCAGTACTTC. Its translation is CASSAGDRTYEQYF.

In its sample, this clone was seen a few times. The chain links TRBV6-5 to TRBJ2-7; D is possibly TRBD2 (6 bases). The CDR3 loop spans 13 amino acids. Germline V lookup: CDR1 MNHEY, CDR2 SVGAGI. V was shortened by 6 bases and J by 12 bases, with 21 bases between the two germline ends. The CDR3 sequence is CASRSPSETRGYF. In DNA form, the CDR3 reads TGTGCCAGCAGGTCCCCCTCCGAGACTAGAGGGTACTTC.

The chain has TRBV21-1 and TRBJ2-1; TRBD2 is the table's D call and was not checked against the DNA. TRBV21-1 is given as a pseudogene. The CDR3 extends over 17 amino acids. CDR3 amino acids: CASSNQRTSGYYNEQFF. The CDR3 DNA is TGTGCCAGCAGCAACCAGCGGACTAGCGGTTACTACAATGAGCAGTTCTTC.

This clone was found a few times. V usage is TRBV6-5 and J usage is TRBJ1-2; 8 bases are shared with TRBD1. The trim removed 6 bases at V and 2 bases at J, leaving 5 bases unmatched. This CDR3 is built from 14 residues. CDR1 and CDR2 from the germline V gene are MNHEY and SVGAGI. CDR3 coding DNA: TGTGCCAGCAGCCCTGGACAGGGAAACTATGGCTACACCTTC. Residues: CASSPGQGNYGYTF.

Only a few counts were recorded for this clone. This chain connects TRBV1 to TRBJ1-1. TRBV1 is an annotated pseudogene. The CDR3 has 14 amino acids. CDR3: CTSSRYGGKTEAFF. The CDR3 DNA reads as TGCACCAGCAGCCGGTACGGGGGAAAAACTGAAGCTTTCTTT.

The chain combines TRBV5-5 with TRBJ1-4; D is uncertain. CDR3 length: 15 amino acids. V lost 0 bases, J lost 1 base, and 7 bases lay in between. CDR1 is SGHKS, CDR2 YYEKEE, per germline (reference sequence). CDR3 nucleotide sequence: TGTGCCAGCAGCTTGGTTGGTAGAACTAATGAAAAACTGTTTTTT. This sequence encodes CASSLVGRTNEKLFF.

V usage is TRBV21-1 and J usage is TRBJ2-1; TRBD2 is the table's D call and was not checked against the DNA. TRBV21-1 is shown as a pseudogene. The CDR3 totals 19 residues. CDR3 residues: CASSLNAGKQRSSYNEQFF. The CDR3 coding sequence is TGTGCCAGCAGCTTAAACGCGGGGAAACAGAGAAGCTCCTACAATGAGCAGTTCTTC.

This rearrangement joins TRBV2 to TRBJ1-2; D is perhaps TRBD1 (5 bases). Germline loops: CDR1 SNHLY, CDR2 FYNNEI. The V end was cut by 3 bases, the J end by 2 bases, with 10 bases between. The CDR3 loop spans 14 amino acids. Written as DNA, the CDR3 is TGTGCCAGCAGTGATAACAGGTTCAACTATGGCTACACCTTC. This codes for CASSDNRFNYGYTF. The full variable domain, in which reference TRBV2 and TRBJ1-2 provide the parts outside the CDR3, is EPEVTQTPSHQVTQMGQEVILRCVPISNHLYFYWYRQILGQKVEFLVSFYNNEISEKSEIFDDQFSVERPDGSNFTLKIRSTKLEDSAMYFCASSDNRFNYGYTFGSGTRLTVV.